Below, 10 T cell receptor beta chains from the same sample are listed, as sequenced in a study of blood T cell repertoires in COVID-19. TCRdb keeps only in-frame clones here, not all; method: immunoSEQ multiplex PCR. The sample has more than 200,000 clones; 84% are singletons. Sequencing was performed on peripheral blood. The origin of the receptors is a woman in her 40s who had recovered from COVID-19.

This chain connects TRBV30 to TRBJ2-2, with D tentatively TRBD2 (6 bases). This CDR3 spans 13 amino acids. The V end lost 3 bases, the J end lost 6 bases, and 11 bases lay between the germline ends. Per germline, CDR1 GTSNPN and CDR2 SVGIG (reference sequence). CDR3 protein: CAWREGSAGELFF. The CDR3, as DNA: TGTGCCTGGAGGGAGGGGTCAGCCGGGGAGCTGTTTTTT.

The V call is TRBV5-1, the J call TRBJ1-5, with TRBD1 as a possible D gene (5 bases). Trimming pared 0 bases from V and 9 bases from J, leaving 13 bases between. Germline V gene data show CDR1 as SGHRS and CDR2 as YFSETQ. This CDR3 spans 14 amino acids. CDR3 amino acids: CASSLGPRGGPQHF. CDR3 DNA: TGCGCCAGCAGCTTGGGGCCACGCGGGGGGCCCCAGCATTTT.

The V call is TRBV6-5, the J call TRBJ1-1; no firm D call. Trimming left V 6 bases short and J 2 bases short, with 13 bases between. This CDR3 comprises 14 residues. Germline CDR1 and CDR2: MNHEY and SVGAGI. The CDR3 nucleotides are TGTGCCAGCAGCCTGAGATCCGTAAACACTGAAGCTTTCTTT. It codes for CASSLRSVNTEAFF.

This chain connects TRBV5-1 to TRBJ1-1, with D possibly being TRBD1 (5 bases). The CDR3 consists of 13 residues. Trimming took off 7 bases at V and 4 bases at J, with 14 bases between the two ends. From germline, CDR1 is SGHRS and CDR2 YFSETQ. The CDR3 protein is CASGSNQGTEAFF. CDR3 in DNA: TGCGCCAGCGGTTCGAATCAGGGCACTGAAGCTTTCTTT.

The rearrangement uses TRBV7-2 and TRBJ1-2; D is unclear. Trimming took off 2 bases at V and 8 bases at J, with 9 bases between the two ends. Germline V gives CDR1 SGHTA, CDR2 FQGNSA. The CDR3 has 12 residues. Here the CDR3 reads CASSLMVQGYTF. For the CDR3, the DNA is TGTGCCAGCAGCTTAATGGTACAAGGCTACACCTTC.

A few counts support this clone. The chain combines TRBV7-8 with TRBJ2-7, with 8 bases identical to TRBD1. The CDR3 covers 13 residues. Germline values: CDR1 SGHVS, CDR2 FQNEAQ. CDR3 bases: TGTGCGAGCGCGGCAGGGGGCTTTGGCGAGCAGTACTTC. This gives the protein CASAAGGFGEQYF.

The gene calls are TRBV7-2 and TRBJ2-4; the match to TRBD2 covers 11 bases. From germline, CDR1 is SGHTA and CDR2 FQGNSA. J was trimmed by 9 bases and V by 4 bases; bases with no gene match: 5. The CDR3 spans 14 residues. The CDR3 bases are TGTGCCAGCAGCTCTAGCGGGGGGCGGGGCATTCAGTACTTC. It translates to CASSSSGGRGIQYF.

The chain carries TRBV7-9 and TRBJ2-1, with 7 positions matching TRBD1. V was pared by 5 bases and J by 5 bases, with 15 bases of the junction left unmatched. CDR1 is SEHNR and CDR2 is FQNEAQ in the germline V gene (reference sequence). The CDR3 covers 17 residues. CDR3: CASSPTYRDRKNNEQFF. CDR3 sequence (DNA): TGTGCCAGCAGCCCAACCTACCGGGACAGAAAAAACAATGAGCAGTTCTTC.

This rearrangement joins TRBV18 to TRBJ1-1; no clear D. With 1 base removed from V and 1 base from J, the gap between germline ends came to 10 bases. Germline-derived CDR1 and CDR2 are KGHSH and LQKENI. This CDR3 contains 15 residues. The CDR3 sequence: CASSPREGGNTEAFF. DNA of the CDR3: TGTGCCAGCTCACCACGCGAGGGTGGGAACACTGAAGCTTTCTTT.

The rearrangement links TRBV27 to TRBJ1-6; 8 bases are shared with TRBD1. The V gene end was trimmed by 4 bases and the J gene end by 8 bases; junction bases not matched to a gene: 4. The CDR3 sequence is 14 residues long. The germline gives CDR1 MNHEY, CDR2 SMNVEV (reference sequence). The CDR3 nucleotides are TGTGCCAGCAGTTCGGACAGGGTTTATTCACCCCTCCACTTT. Amino acid sequence: CASSSDRVYSPLHF.